The clone carrying this T cell receptor beta chain was picked up one time. Its specificity is unknown. Germline CDR1 reads SGHAT; CDR2 reads FQNNGV. Trimming shortened V by 0 bases and J by 5 bases, and 10 bases separated the two germline ends. The CDR3 extends over 14 amino acids. Repertoires were generated with immunoSEQ multiplex PCR, while TCRdb's copy carries only in-frame clones and drops some. Of about 820,000 clones listed, nearly 95% are singletons. The data derive from a study of shared clonotypes between healthy human individuals. Study at large: The cohort had two women and three men, ages 18 to 49.

Naive-designated CD8 cells lacked CD45RO, were positively enriched for CCR7, and omitted terminally differentiated effector memory CD45RA+ cells. Regarding the study as a whole: It was only blood that was sampled, and tissue repertoires likely differ. Naive subsets, compared against memory subsets, generally had larger estimated richness values. It was observed that around 5% of naive CD4 clonotypes were shared across a few donors.

The chain carries TRBV11-2 and TRBJ1-1; a possible D gene is TRBD1 (5 bases). Sequenced sample: naive CD8+ T cells sorted from blood. This TCR was sampled from a man aged 30 to 45 in good health. The CDR3 nucleotides are TGTGCCAGCAGCTTAGATGACGGGGGGACTGAAGCTTTCTTT. This gives the protein CASSLDDGGTEAFF.